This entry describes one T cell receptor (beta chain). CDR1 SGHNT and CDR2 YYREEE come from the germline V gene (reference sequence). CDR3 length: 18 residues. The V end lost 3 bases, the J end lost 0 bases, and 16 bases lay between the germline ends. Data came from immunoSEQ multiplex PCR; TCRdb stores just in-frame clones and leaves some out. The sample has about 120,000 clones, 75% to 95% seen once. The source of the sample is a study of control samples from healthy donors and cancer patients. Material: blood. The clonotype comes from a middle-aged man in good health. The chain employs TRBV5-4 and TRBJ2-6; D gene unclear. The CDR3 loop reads CASSSQVLRLSGANVLTF. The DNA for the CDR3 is TGTGCCAGCAGCTCCCAAGTTCTACGGCTCTCTGGGGCCAACGTCCTGACTTTC. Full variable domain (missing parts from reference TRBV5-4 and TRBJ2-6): ETGVTQSPTHLIKTRGQQVTLRCSSQSGHNTVSWYQQALGQGPQFIFQYYREEENGRGNFPPRFSGLQFPNYSSELNVNALELDDSALYLCASSSQVLRLSGANVLTFGAGSRLTVL.